The 3 T cell receptor beta chains given below trace back to one sample, sequenced in a study of beta chain features in type 1 diabetes. Since all of the isolated RNA was reverse transcribed, expressed TCRB transcripts were what got sequenced. TCRdb's copy holds only in-frame clones and misses some; the assay was immunoSEQ multiplex PCR. The sample holds 250,000 to 350,000 clones; approximately 10% are singletons and the top ten take over 0.015%. The sample comprised naive CD4+ T cells from blood. Receptor source: a woman in her twenties or thirties in good health.

The chain carries TRBV18 and TRBJ2-3; D may be TRBD1 (6 bases). CDR1 KGHSH and CDR2 LQKENI come from the germline V gene. V shed 1 base and J shed 5 bases, with 19 bases lying between them. There are 17 residues in the CDR3. The CDR3 sequence is CASSPRLVGRGQDTQYF. In DNA form, the CDR3 reads TGTGCCAGCTCACCACGGTTGGTGGGCAGGGGACAAGATACGCAGTATTTT.

The chain recombines TRBV28 with TRBJ2-1; 9 bases align to TRBD2. The V gene's germline CDR1 is MDHEN and CDR2 SYDVKM. Losses at the gene ends were 4 bases for V and 2 bases for J; bases not matched to a gene: 6. This CDR3 comprises 16 residues. CDR3 sequence reads: CASSSLAGETYNEQFF. The CDR3 DNA reads as TGTGCCAGCAGTTCCTTAGCGGGAGAGACCTACAATGAGCAGTTCTTC.

Only a few counts were recorded for this clone. This sequence joins TRBV10-3 and TRBJ2-7; perhaps TRBD2 as D (5 bases). V lost 0 bases and J lost 4, with 10 bases in between. The CDR3 is 14 residues long. Germline values: CDR1 ENHRY, CDR2 SYGVKD. The CDR3 nucleotides read TGTGCCATCAGTGAGTCTTCCGGGATGTACGAGCAGTACTTC. This codes for CAISESSGMYEQYF.